This TCR beta chain is from a study of T cell responses to AZD1222 COVID-19 vaccine. The wider study: Second doses at about 4 or about 12 weeks were pooled.

The study, taken as a whole, reports: None of the repertoires were sampled until the peak T cell response had passed. Mostly white British, mostly female donors; authors suggested clonal diversity may be underestimated. Across the whole spike, CD4 TCRs peaked at regions 160-218 and 743-854.

Germline-derived CDR1 and CDR2 are ENHRY and SYGVKD. This CDR3 is 13 amino acids long. V lost 8 bases, J lost 4 bases, and 14 bases lay in between. Produced via immunoSEQ multiplex PCR; TCRdb's table is partial and in-frame only. In the table there are some 64,000 clones, around 83% of which are singletons. Of note for this clone: The target antigen is unknown.

This specimen was peripheral blood, taken on day 0 of AZD1222 vaccination. This TCR came from an adult in good health. The chain recombines TRBV10-3 with TRBJ1-2; the D gene is possibly TRBD1 (6 bases). The CDR3 DNA reads as TGTGCCATCGGTCGGGACATGGGCTATGGCTACACCTTC. This translates into CAIGRDMGYGYTF.